The T cell receptor (beta chain) described here comes from a study of blood T cell repertoires in COVID-19. Produced via immunoSEQ multiplex PCR; TCRdb's table is partial and in-frame only. This table has 210,000 or so clones, about nine tenths appearing once. The origin of this receptor is a woman aged 45-60 years in a cohort exposed to, infected with or recovered from COVID-19 (not recorded which). Sequenced input: PBMCs or T cells enriched from blood (not recorded which).

The CDR3 loop reads CASRLPGSGETQYF. Written as DNA, the CDR3 is TGCGCCAGCAGACTCCCCGGGTCGGGGGAGACCCAGTACTTC. The chain recombines TRBV5-1 with TRBJ2-5; perhaps TRBD2 as D (5 bases). The CDR3 contains 14 residues. Trimming removed 5 bases from V and 5 bases from J, with 16 bases in between. CDR1 SGHRS and CDR2 YFSETQ come from the germline V gene.